The following is a T cell receptor (beta chain) sequence with its context. Its cognate antigen is unknown. CDR3 length: 15 amino acids. Germline CDR1 SNHLY, CDR2 FYNNEI. V lost 6 bases and J lost 5; bases outside the gene matches: 8. For TCR beta, libraries came from quantitative 5'-RACE with molecular barcodes. TCRdb re-called the 5' RACE reads with MiXCR, one entry per CDR3 protein. The data hold under 300,000 distinct CDR3 sequences, with 15% to 20% observed a single time. These data originate in a study of CD8 T cells in ankylosing spondylitis. Study-wide points: Made up of under ten highly homologous variants, a TCR beta motif appeared characteristic of ankylosing spondylitis blood. Disease-linked clones were found to be CD8+ and relatively rare in peripheral blood.

The receptor was isolated from a male donor with ankylosing spondylitis or in good health (not recorded which). The chain uses TRBV2 and TRBJ2-2; TRBD2 aligns across 8 bases. The sample taken for sequencing was blood, either unsorted or a sorted T cell fraction (not recorded which). In DNA form, the CDR3 reads TGTGCCAGCAGGACAGCGGGAGAAATAACCGGGGAGCTGTTTTTT. Translation: CASRTAGEITGELFF.